This T cell receptor beta chain was captured by sequencing in a study of blood T cells in healthy people across ages. Comment on this clonotype: Its antigen is unidentified. This clone may be a read error of a much larger clone one base away.

Study outcomes and limitations: CMV infection status of these donors was not known.

This CDR3 is 14 amino acids long. Trimming left V 5 bases short and J 4 bases short, with 15 bases between. Germline V gene data show CDR1 as MNHEY and CDR2 as SVGAGI. Using a J-beta primer mix together with a sample-barcoded 5' primer, a second PCR was run for roughly 6 to 12 cycles. Sequencing yielded, for each sample, at least 2.5 million paired-end reads carrying CDR3. TCRdb reanalysed the 5' RACE reads using MiXCR and keeps one entry per CDR3 protein. Altogether 850,000 to 1,100,000 distinct CDR3 sequences are present, 35% to 40% being singletons, with the ten largest covering about an eighth. This clonotype was obtained from a man aged 18 to 30 in good health. V gene TRBV6-5 combines with J gene TRBJ2-7; possible D gene TRBD2, 6 bases. The specimen was blood. The DNA of the CDR3 is TGTGCCAGCAGTGTCGATGGGACTGTTTACGAGCAGTACTTC. Translation: CASSVDGTVYEQYF.